These T cell receptor beta chains were read from a single sample in a study of shared clonotypes between healthy human individuals. The data were produced by immunoSEQ multiplex PCR, yet TCRdb's version contains in-frame clones alone and is incomplete. The data contain some 1.5 million clones, around 97% of them seen just once; the ten biggest clones take up over 1%. Sequenced: naive CD4+ T cells sorted from blood. The origin of the receptors is a man aged 25 to 40 in good health. Both conserved end residues are part of each CDR3. A D gene is named only where the DNA matches it firmly.

D | J | V | DNA | CDR3
- | TRBJ2-3 | TRBV14 | TGTGCCAGCAGCCAAACCCTTACAGATACGCAGTATTTT | CASSQTLTDTQYF
- | TRBJ2-7 | TRBV10-3 | TGTGCCATCAGTGAGCCGACTAAACTAGCAGATCTCTACGAGCAGTACTTC | CAISEPTKLADLYEQYF
TRBD2 | TRBJ2-2 | TRBV5-1 | TGCGCCAGCAGCGGTGCGGGAGTTCCCGGGGAGCTGTTTTTT | CASSGAGVPGELFF
TRBD1 | TRBJ2-1 | TRBV5-4 | TGTGCCAGCAGCTATCGATACAGGGGGAACAATGAGCAGTTCTTC | CASSYRYRGNNEQFF
TRBD1 | TRBJ1-2 | TRBV10-3 | TGTGCCATCCGAGAACCAGGGGGCAGGGACTATGGCTACACCTTC | CAIREPGGRDYGYTF
TRBD2 | TRBJ2-1 | TRBV7-8 | TGTGCCAGCAGCTTAGTTACAGCTAGCGGGTTCTCCTACAATGAGCAGTTCTTC | CASSLVTASGFSYNEQFF
TRBD1 | TRBJ2-3 | TRBV7-3 | TGTGCCAGCAGCTTAAGACAGGGGGGCACAGATACGCAGTATTTT | CASSLRQGGTDTQYF
TRBD2 | TRBJ2-2 | TRBV28 | TGTGCCAGCAGTTCTGCGGGGGAAGGCACCGGGGAGCTGTTTTTT | CASSSAGEGTGELFF
TRBD2 | TRBJ2-1 | TRBV6-1 | TGTGCCAGCAGTACTAGCGCAAGCTCCTACAATGAGCAGTTCTTC | CASSTSASSYNEQFF
TRBD2 | TRBJ2-1 | TRBV6-4 | TGTGCCAGCAGTGACGGAGGACGAGCGGGAGTCTACAATGAGCAGTTCTTC | CASSDGGRAGVYNEQFF
- | TRBJ2-1 | TRBV7-2 | TGTGCCAGCAGCTTAGTCTTTGACCGGTCACCAAATGAGCAGTTCTTC | CASSLVFDRSPNEQFF
- | TRBJ1-1 | TRBV6-5 | TGTGCCAGCAGCACAGGTTTGAACACTGAAGCTTTCTTT | CASSTGLNTEAFF
TRBD1 | TRBJ1-2 | TRBV27 | TGTGCCAGCAGTTCCTACAGGGGCAACTATGGCTACACCTTC | CASSSYRGNYGYTF
- | TRBJ2-7 | TRBV6-1 | TGTGCCAGCAGTGGGTTTGACGGTCGGTACTTC | CASSGFDGRYF
TRBD2 | TRBJ2-1 | TRBV7-3 | TGTGCCAGCAGCCCCGGGACTAGCGGTTACAATGAGCAGTTCTTC | CASSPGTSGYNEQFF
- | TRBJ2-2 | TRBV6-5 | TGTGCCAGCAGTTACCTCTGGGGTAGTTCCGGGGAGCTGTTTTTT | CASSYLWGSSGELFF
- | TRBJ2-2 | TRBV7-6 | TGTGCCAGCAGCTTAAGGCAGGGCGGTGGCACCGGGGAGCTGTTTTTT | CASSLRQGGGTGELFF
TRBD1 | TRBJ1-4 | TRBV9 | TGTGCCAGCAGCGTAGTGGGGACAGGTGAAAAACTGTTTTTT | CASSVVGTGEKLFF
- | TRBJ2-1 | TRBV29-1 | TGCAGCGTTGAAGGAGTCAGCTCCTACAATGAGCAGTTCTTC | CSVEGVSSYNEQFF
- | TRBJ2-1 | TRBV29-1 | TGCAGCGTTATCCGAGCTAGCAGCACCTACAATGAGCAGTTCTTC | CSVIRASSTYNEQFF
- | TRBJ2-5 | TRBV5-1 | TGCGCCAGCAGCTTGGCCACGGTGGGAGAGACCCAGTACTTC | CASSLATVGETQYF
- | TRBJ2-2 | TRBV2 | TGTGCCAGCAGTGCGTTTGCCCGCACCGGGGAGCTGTTTTTT | CASSAFARTGELFF
TRBD2 | TRBJ2-7 | TRBV6-1 | TGTGCCACCCGACGGCTAGCGGGCTACGAGCAGTACTTC | CATRRLAGYEQYF
- | TRBJ2-2 | TRBV5-1 | TGCGCCAGCAGCTCCGGGGCCTACACCGGGGAGCTGTTTTTT | CASSSGAYTGELFF
- | TRBJ2-3 | TRBV5-1 | TGCGCCAGCAGCTTAGGGCTCCTCGGCACAGATACGCAGTATTTT | CASSLGLLGTDTQYF
- | TRBJ2-2 | TRBV15 | TGTGCCACCAGCAGAGGGGCCCTAACGAACACCGGGGAGCTGTTTTTT | CATSRGALTNTGELFF
- | TRBJ2-1 | TRBV27 | TGTGCCAGCAGTGTCATACAGACGAATGAGCAGTTCTTC | CASSVIQTNEQFF
- | TRBJ2-7 | TRBV5-4 | TGTGCCAGCAGCTTGGCTGTGGGAATTGGCGAGCAGTACTTC | CASSLAVGIGEQYF
TRBD2 | TRBJ2-5 | TRBV11-2 | TGTGCCAGCAGCACCTCCCGGGGGGGGGTCTTCGAGACCCAGTACTTC | CASSTSRGGVFETQYF
- | TRBJ2-5 | TRBV6-1 | TGTGCCGGCTTCGGGCAGAAAGAGACCCAGTACTTC | CAGFGQKETQYF
TRBD1 | TRBJ2-7 | TRBV6-1 | TGTGCCAGCAGTGAAGCGGGGACAGGAGAGCAGTACTTC | CASSEAGTGEQYF
- | TRBJ2-1 | TRBV7-2 | TGTGCCAGCAGCCCGACCCGAGGGGGGGGCAATGAGCAGTTCTTC | CASSPTRGGGNEQFF